This T cell receptor (beta chain) appears in the sequencing data of a study of T cells in Graves' hyperthyroidism and ophthalmopathy. This clonotype appeared once. Diagnostic decisions used clinical symptoms, serum thyroxine and TRAb, thyroid ultrasound and orbital computed tomography. Authors of the study amplified TCR beta CDR3 regions from RNA transcripts. When the TCR CDR3 underwent first-round RT-PCR, the HTBI primer set was used. Via MiXCR, TCRdb re-called the multiplex PCR reads, giving one row per CDR3 protein. The data show about 300,000 distinct CDR3 sequences, roughly 18% seen once. This CDR3 contains 16 residues. V lost 3 bases, J lost 0 bases, and 5 bases stayed unmatched. Germline V gives CDR1 LNHDA, CDR2 SQIVND (reference sequence).

The chain uses TRBV19 and TRBJ1-1, with 9 bases matching TRBD1. Sequenced: blood. This TCR was recovered from a man aged 50 to 60 with Graves' ophthalmopathy. The DNA for the CDR3 is TGTGCCAGTAGTATCGGACAGGGGACGGTGAACACTGAAGCTTTCTTT. Amino acids: CASSIGQGTVNTEAFF.